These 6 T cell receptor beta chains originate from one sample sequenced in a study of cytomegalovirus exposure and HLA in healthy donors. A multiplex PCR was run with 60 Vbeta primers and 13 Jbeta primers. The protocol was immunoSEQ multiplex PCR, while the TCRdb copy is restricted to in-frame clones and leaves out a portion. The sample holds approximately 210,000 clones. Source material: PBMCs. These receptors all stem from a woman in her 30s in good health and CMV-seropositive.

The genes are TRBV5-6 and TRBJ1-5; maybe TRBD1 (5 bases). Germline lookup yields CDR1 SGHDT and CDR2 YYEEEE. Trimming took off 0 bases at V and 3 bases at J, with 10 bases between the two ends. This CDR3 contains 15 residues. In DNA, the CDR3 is TGTGCCAGCAGCTTGGACAGGACCCACAATCAGCCCCAGCATTTT. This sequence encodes CASSLDRTHNQPQHF.

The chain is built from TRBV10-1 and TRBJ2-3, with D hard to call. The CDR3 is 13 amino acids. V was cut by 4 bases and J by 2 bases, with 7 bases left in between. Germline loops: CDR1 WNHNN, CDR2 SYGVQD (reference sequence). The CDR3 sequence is CASSAQYTDTQYF. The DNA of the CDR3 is TGCGCCAGCAGTGCACAGTACACAGATACGCAGTATTTT.

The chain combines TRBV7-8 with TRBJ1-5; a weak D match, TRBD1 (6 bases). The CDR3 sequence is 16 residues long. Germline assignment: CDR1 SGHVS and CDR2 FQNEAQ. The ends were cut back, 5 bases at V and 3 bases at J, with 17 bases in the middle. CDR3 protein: CASSQGAGEDNQPQHF. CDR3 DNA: TGTGCCAGCAGCCAAGGGGCAGGGGAAGACAATCAGCCCCAGCATTTT.

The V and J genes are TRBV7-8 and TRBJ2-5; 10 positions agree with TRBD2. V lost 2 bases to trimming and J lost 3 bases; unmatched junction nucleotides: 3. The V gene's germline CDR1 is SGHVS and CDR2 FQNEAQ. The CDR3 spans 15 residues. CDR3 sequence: CASSLRLAGEETQYF. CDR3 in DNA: TGTGCCAGCAGCTTACGTCTAGCGGGGGAAGAGACCCAGTACTTC.

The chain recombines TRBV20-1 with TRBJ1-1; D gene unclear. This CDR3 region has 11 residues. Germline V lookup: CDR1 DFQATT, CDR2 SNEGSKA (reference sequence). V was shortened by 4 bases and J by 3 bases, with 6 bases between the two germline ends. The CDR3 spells CSAKRYTEAFF. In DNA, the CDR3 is TGCAGTGCTAAGCGATACACTGAAGCTTTCTTT.

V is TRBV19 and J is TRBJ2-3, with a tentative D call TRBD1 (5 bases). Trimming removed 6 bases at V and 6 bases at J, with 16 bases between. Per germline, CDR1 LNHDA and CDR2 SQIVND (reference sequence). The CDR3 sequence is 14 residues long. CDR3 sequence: CASSPYTGQDTQYF. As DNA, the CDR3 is TGTGCCAGTAGCCCGTATACAGGTCAGGATACGCAGTATTTT.